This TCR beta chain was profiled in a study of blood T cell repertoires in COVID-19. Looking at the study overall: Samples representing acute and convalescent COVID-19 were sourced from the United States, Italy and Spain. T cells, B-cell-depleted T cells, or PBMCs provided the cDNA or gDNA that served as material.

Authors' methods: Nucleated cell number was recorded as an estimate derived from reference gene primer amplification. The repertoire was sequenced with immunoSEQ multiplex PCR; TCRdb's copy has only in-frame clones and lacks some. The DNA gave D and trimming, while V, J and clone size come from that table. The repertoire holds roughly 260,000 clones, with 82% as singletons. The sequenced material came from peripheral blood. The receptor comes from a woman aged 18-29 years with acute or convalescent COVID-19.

CDR3 amino acids: CASSLIGLAGPSTDTQYF. CDR3 nucleotides: TGTGCCAGCAGTTTAATTGGTCTAGCGGGGCCAAGCACAGATACGCAGTATTTT. This sequence joins TRBV27 and TRBJ2-3, with 9 bases matching TRBD2. With 2 bases clipped from V and 0 bases from J, the junction kept 9 bases outside the gene matches. Germline V gene sequence: CDR1 MNHEY, CDR2 SMNVEV (reference sequence). The CDR3 has 18 residues.